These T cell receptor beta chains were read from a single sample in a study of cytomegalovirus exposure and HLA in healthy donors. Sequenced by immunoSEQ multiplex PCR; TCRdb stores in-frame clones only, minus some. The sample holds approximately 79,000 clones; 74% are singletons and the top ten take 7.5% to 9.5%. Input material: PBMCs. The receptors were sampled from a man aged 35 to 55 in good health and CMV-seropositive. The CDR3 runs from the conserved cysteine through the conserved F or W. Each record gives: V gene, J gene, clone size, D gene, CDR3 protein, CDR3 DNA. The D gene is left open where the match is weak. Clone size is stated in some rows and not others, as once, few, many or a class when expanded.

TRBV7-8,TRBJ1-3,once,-,CASSRGGSGNTIYF,TGTGCCAGCAGCCGGGGGGGCTCTGGAAACACCATATATTTT
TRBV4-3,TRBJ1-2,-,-,CASSLKDSWGLDYGYTF,TGCGCCAGCAGCCTCAAAGACAGCTGGGGGCTAGACTATGGCTACACCTTC
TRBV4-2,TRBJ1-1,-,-,CASRGNLGASEDTEAFF,TGTGCCAGCAGGGGAAATTTGGGGGCCTCGGAGGACACTGAAGCTTTCTTT
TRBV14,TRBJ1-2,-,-,CASSQDFSFRAF,TGTGCCAGCAGCCAAGATTTTAGTTTCCGGGCCTTC
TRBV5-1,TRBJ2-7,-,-,CASSLRAGYNEQYF,TGCGCCAGCAGCTTGCGGGCAGGGTACAACGAGCAGTACTTC
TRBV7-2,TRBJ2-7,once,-,CASGLNSYEQYF,TGTGCCAGCGGCCTGAACTCCTACGAGCAGTACTTC
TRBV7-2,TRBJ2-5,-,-,CASSSGHAEETQYF,TGTGCCAGCAGCTCCGGACACGCGGAGGAGACCCAGTACTTC
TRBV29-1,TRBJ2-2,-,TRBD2,CSVEVSGRAKDGELFF,TGCAGCGTTGAAGTTAGCGGGAGGGCTAAAGACGGGGAGCTGTTTTTT
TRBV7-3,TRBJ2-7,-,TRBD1,CASSSTGTGAYEQYF,TGTGCCAGCAGTTCAACCGGGACAGGCGCCTACGAGCAGTACTTC
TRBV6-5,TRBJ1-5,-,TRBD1,CASSRDREMDQPQHF,TGTGCCAGCAGCCGGGACAGGGAAATGGATCAGCCCCAGCATTTT
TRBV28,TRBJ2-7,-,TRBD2,CASPPPGGSSYEQYF,TGTGCCAGCCCGCCCCCCGGGGGGAGCTCCTACGAGCAGTACTTC
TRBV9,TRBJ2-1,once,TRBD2,CASSVEFGTSYNEQFF,TGTGCCAGCAGCGTAGAATTCGGGACTAGCTACAATGAGCAGTTCTTC
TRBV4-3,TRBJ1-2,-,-,CASSQGLPGGYTF,TGCGCCAGCAGCCAAGGACTCCCTGGAGGCTACACCTTC
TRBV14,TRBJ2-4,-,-,CASSLDTQNIQYF,TGTGCCAGCAGCCTGGACACCCAAAACATTCAGTACTTC
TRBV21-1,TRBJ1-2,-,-,CASSPPPREDYGYTF,TGTGCCAGCAGCCCACCACCGAGGGAGGACTATGGCTACACCTTC
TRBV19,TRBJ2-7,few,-,CASSIVAGELYEQYF,TGTGCCAGTAGTATAGTGGCAGGGGAACTCTACGAGCAGTACTTC
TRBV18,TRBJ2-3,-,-,CASSPTGPTDTQYF,TGTGCCAGCTCACCAACAGGGCCCACAGATACGCAGTATTTT
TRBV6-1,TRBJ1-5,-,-,CASSEGDGGGGQPQHF,TGTGCCAGCAGTGAGGGAGATGGGGGAGGGGGTCAGCCCCAGCATTTT
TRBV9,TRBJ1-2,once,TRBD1,CASSAPTGPKNYGYTF,TGTGCCAGCAGCGCCCCGACAGGGCCGAAAAACTATGGCTACACCTTC
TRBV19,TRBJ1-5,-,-,CASIPSSRARNQPQHF,TGTGCCAGTATCCCGTCGTCCAGGGCCAGAAATCAGCCCCAGCATTTT
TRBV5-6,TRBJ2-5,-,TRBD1,CASSLGQGSVGKTQYF,TGTGCCAGCAGCTTGGGACAGGGGTCGGTCGGAAAGACCCAGTACTTC
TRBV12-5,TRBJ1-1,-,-,CASVFRENTEAFF,TGTGCTAGTGTTTTCAGGGAGAACACTGAAGCTTTCTTT
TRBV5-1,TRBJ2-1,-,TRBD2,CASSALAGTYNEQFF,TGCGCCAGCAGCGCCCTAGCGGGTACTTACAATGAGCAGTTCTTC
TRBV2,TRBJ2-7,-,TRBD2,CASSEWGTMTSGSYEQYF,TGTGCCAGCAGTGAATGGGGCACTATGACTAGCGGGAGCTACGAGCAGTACTTC
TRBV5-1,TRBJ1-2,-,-,CASSVDRLNYGYTF,TGCGCCAGCAGCGTAGACAGGCTAAACTATGGCTACACCTTC
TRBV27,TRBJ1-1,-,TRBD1,CASSLGQGAVTEAFF,TGTGCCAGCAGTTTGGGACAGGGGGCGGTCACTGAAGCTTTCTTT
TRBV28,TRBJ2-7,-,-,CASVNSYEQYF,TGTGCCAGCGTTAACAGCTACGAGCAGTACTTC
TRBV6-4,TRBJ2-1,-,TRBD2,CASSESGGAHNEQFF,TGTGCCAGCAGTGAAAGCGGGGGGGCCCACAATGAGCAGTTCTTC
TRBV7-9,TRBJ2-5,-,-,CASSLGGGGRGKTQYF,TGTGCCAGCAGCTTAGGTGGGGGGGGCCGTGGAAAGACCCAGTACTTC
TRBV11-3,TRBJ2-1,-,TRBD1,CASSPSRGPYNEQFF,TGTGCCAGCAGCCCGAGTAGGGGGCCCTACAATGAGCAGTTCTTC
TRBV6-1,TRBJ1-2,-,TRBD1,CASSEVVRGDGYTF,TGTGCCAGCAGTGAAGTAGTCAGGGGGGATGGCTACACCTTC
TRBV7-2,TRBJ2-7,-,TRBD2,CASSQWTSGYEQYF,TGTGCCAGCAGCCAATGGACTAGCGGCTACGAGCAGTACTTC
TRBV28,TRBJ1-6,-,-,CASSPQGLRSPLHF,TGTGCCAGCAGTCCCCAGGGGTTAAGGTCACCCCTCCACTTT
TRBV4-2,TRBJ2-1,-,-,CASSQDGQSSYNEQFF,TGTGCCAGCAGCCAAGATGGGCAGAGCTCCTACAATGAGCAGTTCTTC
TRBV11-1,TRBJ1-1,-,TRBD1,CASSIMTGGFAEAFF,TGTGCCAGCAGCATTATGACAGGGGGATTCGCTGAAGCTTTCTTT
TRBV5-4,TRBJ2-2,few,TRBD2,CASSRASSGGEPRELFF,TGTGCCAGCAGCCGTGCCTCTAGCGGGGGCGAGCCTCGCGAGCTGTTTTTT
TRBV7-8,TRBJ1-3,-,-,CASSLALGNTIYF,TGTGCCAGCAGCTTAGCCTTGGGAAACACCATATATTTT
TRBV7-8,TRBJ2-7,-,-,CASSPEGKFPYEQYF,TGTGCCAGCAGCCCCGAGGGTAAGTTCCCCTACGAGCAGTACTTC
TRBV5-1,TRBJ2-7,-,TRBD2,CASSLVGGTYEQYF,TGCGCCAGCAGCTTGGTCGGGGGGACCTACGAGCAGTACTTC
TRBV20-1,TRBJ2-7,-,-,CSASERREQYF,TGCAGTGCTAGTGAGCGGCGGGAGCAGTACTTC
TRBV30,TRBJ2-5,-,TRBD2,CAWSPGGPETQYF,TGTGCCTGGAGTCCGGGGGGGCCTGAGACCCAGTACTTC
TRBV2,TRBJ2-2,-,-,CASSGTLSTGELFF,TGTGCCAGCAGCGGGACACTTTCCACCGGGGAGCTGTTTTTT